This T cell receptor (beta chain) was found in a study of T-cell reconstitution after alpha-beta-depleted transplantation in children. The study's findings and limits: Recipient T cells and thymic progenitors that survived were the source of the high TCRbeta diversity seen at day 60 in some patients. As was reported, about two months after transplant, alpha-beta T cells came from several hundred expanded graft clones.

Unique molecular identifiers were built into the TCRbeta library. TCRdb re-called the PCR reads through MiXCR, storing one row per CDR3 protein. Here the sample spans about a million distinct CDR3 sequences, around 30% being singletons. This CDR3 spans 16 amino acids. Trimming removed 4 bases at V and 4 bases at J, with 19 bases between. Germline-derived CDR1 and CDR2 are MNHEY and SVGEGT. This clonotype was recorded a few times. What it binds is unknown. The J gene is TRBJ1-2, the V gene TRBV6-2 or TRBV6-3, with D possibly matching TRBD1 (5 bases). The receptor's source is a boy in the first two years of life who had a stem cell transplant for SCID, so the T cells may come from the graft donor. This specimen consisted of PBMCs, mostly from graft donor cells, obtained 360 days after TCRalphabeta/CD19-depleted stem cell transplant. The CDR3 is CASSSTLGAPRYGYTF. CDR3 sequence (DNA): TGTGCCAGCAGTTCAACTCTCGGGGCGCCTCGCTATGGCTACACCTTC.